These 8 T cell receptor beta chains were all obtained from the same sample, sequenced in a study of lung T cells in sarcoidosis with Löfgren's syndrome. One entry per CDR3 protein results from TCRdb running MiXCR on the reads. The sample shows some 18,000 distinct CDR3 sequences, approximately 21% of them seen only once. Sequenced sample: CD4+ T cells from PBMCs. Receptor source: a human donor with sarcoidosis (Löfgren's syndrome or another form), or a control subject (not recorded which).

By proportion, this clonotype is medium-sized (0.01 to 0.1%). The rearrangement joins TRBV6-1 to TRBJ2-3, with TRBD1 identical over 9 bases. J was trimmed by 0 bases and V by 5 bases; bases with no gene match: 6. The CDR3 is 16 residues long. The germline gives CDR1 MNHNS, CDR2 SASEGT. CDR3 DNA sequence: TGTGCCAGCAGTCCCGGGGACAGGGCCAGCACAGATACGCAGTATTTT. Protein sequence: CASSPGDRASTDTQYF.

This clonotype was recorded at least ten times. The chain recombines TRBV12-3 or TRBV12-4 with TRBJ1-5, with D possibly matching TRBD1 (5 bases). CDR3 length equals 13 residues. Trimming removed 7 bases at V and 3 bases at J, with 10 bases between. The CDR3 DNA reads TGTGCCAGCACCCTGGGGCCCAATCAGCCCCAGCATTTT. Amino acids: CASTLGPNQPQHF.

The CDR3 is CASSLRVGTDTQYF. DNA of the CDR3: TGTGCCAGCAGTCTACGAGTTGGCACAGATACGCAGTATTTT. V usage is TRBV27 and J usage is TRBJ2-3, with D unresolved. Germline CDR1 is MNHEY and CDR2 is SMNVEV (reference sequence). Between the trimmed V and J ends, which lost 5 bases and 1 base, there was a span of 10 bases. This CDR3 has 14 amino acids.

As to this clonotype: This may come from a read error, since a much larger clone is one base off. This chain connects TRBV4-2 to TRBJ2-7; the D gene could be TRBD1 or TRBD2 (5 bases each). This CDR3 has 15 residues. The germline V gene has CDR1 LGHNA and CDR2 YNFKEQ. CDR3 sequence: CASSQGGSRSYERYF. Here the CDR3 DNA reads TGTGCCAGCAGCCAAGGGGGGTCTCGGTCCTACGAGCGGTACTTC.

This clonotype came up many times. The V call is TRBV28, the J call TRBJ1-5; a weak D match, TRBD1 (5 bases). The V gene lost 3 bases and the J gene lost 11 bases, with 11 bases spanning the gap. The germline V gene encodes CDR1 MDHEN and CDR2 SYDVKM. The CDR3 covers 12 residues. Here the CDR3 DNA reads TGTGCCAGCAGTTTTACGGTGGGGGCCCAGCATTTT. Residues: CASSFTVGAQHF.

There are many counts of this clonotype. The chain employs TRBV20-1 and TRBJ2-3; 10 nucleotides agree with TRBD1. The V and J ends lost 3 bases and 1 base, in that order; junction bases with no gene match: 16. The CDR3 covers 19 residues. Germline lookup yields CDR1 DFQATT and CDR2 SNEGSKA (reference sequence). The CDR3 DNA is TGCAGTGCTAGGGGGACCGGGACAGGGGCCTCGGTAGGCACAGATACGCAGTATTTT. Protein product: CSARGTGTGASVGTDTQYF.

This clonotype came up many times. The gene calls are TRBV7-8 and TRBJ2-3; no clear D. CDR1 and CDR2 from the germline V gene are SGHVS and FQNEAQ. V shed 5 bases and J shed 2 bases, with 17 bases lying between them. The CDR3 has 16 residues. This CDR3 is CASSPTRSSFTDTQYF. In nucleotides, the CDR3 is TGTGCCAGCAGCCCCACAAGGAGCTCCTTCACAGATACGCAGTATTTT.

This clonotype was seen at least ten times. This chain links TRBV6-4 with TRBJ2-7; D is possibly TRBD1 (6 bases). The CDR3 runs to 13 residues. CDR1 and CDR2 (germline): MRHNA, SNTAGT. V was pared by 4 bases and J by 3 bases, with 10 bases between. The CDR3 sequence is CASSAEDSYEQYF. CDR3 nucleotide sequence: TGTGCCAGCAGTGCCGAGGACAGCTACGAGCAGTACTTC.